This TCR beta chain was documented in a study of T-cell reconstitution after alpha-beta-depleted transplantation in children. The germline CDR1 and CDR2 sequences are LGHNA and YSLEER. The CDR3 covers 14 residues. In regard to this clonotype: The junction departs from the called germline gene at one end, perhaps through a read error.

Unique molecular identifiers were incorporated into the prepared TCRbeta library. From the PCR reads, TCRdb called clonotypes with MiXCR, one entry per CDR3 protein. The sample lists some 240,000 distinct CDR3 sequences; 12% were seen once. The material sequenced was PBMCs from the stem cell graft donor, taken from the stem cell graft. This receptor was identified in a human donor who donated a stem cell graft to a child with acute lymphoblastic leukemia. V gene TRBV4-3 combines with J gene TRBJ2-7; a possible D gene is TRBD2 (6 bases). CDR3: CASSQDGGVYEHYF. In nucleotides, the CDR3 is TGCGCCAGCAGCCAAGACGGAGGGGTCTACGAGCATTACTTC.